The present entry profiles one T cell receptor beta chain with its context. Time point: blood at routine non-recurrence follow-up after resection. The study sequenced unsorted whole RNA from tumor, nontumor lung or frozen PBMC. The entry originates in a study of spatial heterogeneity in lung cancer. Study as a whole: PBMC collected at follow-up were sequenced when available, a median of approximately 2 years after resection. Mean representation of each unique TCR and UMI combination in the raw reads exceeded 9.5 occurrences.

Each CDR3 protein is one row after TCRdb ran MiXCR on the 5' RACE reads. The table includes about 52,000 distinct CDR3 sequences, less than 9% detected once. The TCR was taken from a female donor with early-stage non-small cell lung cancer. The sample was PBMCs, taken at follow-up.

The CDR3 protein is CASRRGFGASYEQYF. As DNA, the CDR3 is TGTGCCAGTAGGAGGGGTTTTGGGGCATCCTACGAGCAGTACTTC. V is TRBV19 and J is TRBJ2-7; D may match TRBD1 or TRBD2 (5 bases each). Trimming took 6 bases from V and 1 from J, leaving 16 bases between them. This CDR3 is built from 15 residues. The germline CDR1 and CDR2 sequences are LNHDA and SQIVND (reference sequence).